A selection of T cell receptor beta chains follows, all from one sample in a study of blood T cell repertoires in COVID-19. Here immunoSEQ multiplex PCR was the method, and the copy in TCRdb shows in-frame clones only, minus some. The data show around 180,000 clones, about 85% seen once. Material: peripheral blood. Receptors originate from a woman of 80 years or more with acute or convalescent COVID-19. Both conserved end residues are part of each CDR3. D genes are given only for firm matches. Where a row states a size, it is once, few, many or the class of an expanded clone; other rows omit it.

>TRBD2|TRBV5-4|once|TRBJ2-2
TGTGCCAGCTCCCCCGGCGGGGGAGACACCGGGGAGCTGTTTTTT
CASSPGGGDTGELFF
>TRBD2|TRBV2|-|TRBJ2-7
TGTGCCAGCAGTGATGCGGGGACTAGTCTCTACGAGCAGTACTTC
CASSDAGTSLYEQYF
>-|TRBV3-1/TRBV3-2|-|TRBJ2-2
TGTGCCAGCAGTCTCCGGGGGGCGGACACCGGGGAGCTGTTTTTT
CASSLRGADTGELFF
>TRBD2|TRBV18|-|TRBJ2-7
TGTGCCAGCTCACCAGGAGCGGGGCAACGCGAGCAGTACTTC
CASSPGAGQREQYF
>TRBD2|TRBV3-1/TRBV3-2|-|TRBJ2-7
TGTGCCAGCAGCCCTAGCGGGGCGGTTGGGTTACAGCAGTACTTC
CASSPSGAVGLQQYF
>-|TRBV7-2|-|TRBJ1-6
TGTGCCAGCAGCTTACCCCTCTCCCCCTCACCCCTCCACTTT
CASSLPLSPSPLHF
>TRBD1|TRBV6-5|-|TRBJ1-1
TGTGCCAGCAGTTACCCAGGACAGGGATGGACTGAAGCTTTCTTT
CASSYPGQGWTEAFF
>-|TRBV5-1|-|TRBJ1-5
TGCGCCAGCAGCTTGGACCAGGATCAGCCCCAGCATTTT
CASSLDQDQPQHF
>-|TRBV7-2|-|TRBJ1-1
TGTGCCAGCAGCTTAGCCCCGGGGGGGAACACTGAAGCTTTCTTT
CASSLAPGGNTEAFF
>TRBD2|TRBV2|-|TRBJ2-2
TGTGCCAGCAGAGCTAGCGGGCAAAACACCGGGGAGCTGTTTTTT
CASRASGQNTGELFF
>-|TRBV9|-|TRBJ1-1
TGTGCCAGCGGGAGAGAGACGAACACTGAAGCTTTCTTT
CASGRETNTEAFF
>-|TRBV5-1|-|TRBJ2-5
TGCGCCAGCAGCCCCCTGGAGAGCCAAGAGACCCAGTACTTC
CASSPLESQETQYF
>TRBD1|TRBV19|-|TRBJ2-7
TGTGCCAGTAGTAGGACAGGGGCAAGGGAGCAGTACTTC
CASSRTGAREQYF
>TRBD1|TRBV9|-|TRBJ1-3
TGTGCCAGCAGCACTGGGACAGGTAACTCTGGAAACACCATATATTTT
CASSTGTGNSGNTIYF
>-|TRBV2|-|TRBJ2-1
TGTGCCAGCAGCGAAAATGGCCCATATACCGAGCAGTTCTTC
CASSENGPYTEQFF
>-|TRBV21-1|few|TRBJ2-2
TGTGCCAGCAGCCCCCGGCCGGATTCGGGGGCCGGGGAGCTGTTTTTT
CASSPRPDSGAGELFF
>TRBD2|TRBV18|-|TRBJ2-5
TGTGCCAGCTCACCGTCACTAGCGGACCAAGAGACCCAGTACTTC
CASSPSLADQETQYF
>-|TRBV4-1|-|TRBJ1-1
TGCGCCAGCAGCCAAGTCGAGGCGCCGATGAACACTGAAGCTTTCTTT
CASSQVEAPMNTEAFF
>-|TRBV29-1|-|TRBJ1-2
TGCAGCGTTGAAGAGGACAGAACCTATGGCTACACCTTC
CSVEEDRTYGYTF
>TRBD2|TRBV30|-|TRBJ2-5
TGTGCCTGGGACCCGGGACTAGCAGGAGGCCAAGAGACCCAGTACTTC
CAWDPGLAGGQETQYF
>-|TRBV7-8|few|TRBJ2-7
TGTGCCAGCAGCTTAGGGGTGACAGACTCCTACGAGCAGTACTTC
CASSLGVTDSYEQYF
>-|TRBV6-2/TRBV6-3|-|TRBJ1-2
TGTGCCAGCAGTTACTCGAGAGGGATCTTGGCGGTCTATGGCTACACCTTC
CASSYSRGILAVYGYTF
>TRBD2|TRBV27|-|TRBJ2-7
TGTGCCAGCAGTCCATTCACAGGGCCGGTCACTAGCGGGAGAGAGCAGTACTTC
CASSPFTGPVTSGREQYF
>-|TRBV2|-|TRBJ2-1
TGTGCCAGCGGGAGCTACAATGAGCAGTTCTTC
CASGSYNEQFF
>-|TRBV9|-|TRBJ2-1
TGTGCCAGCAGCGTAGAGGACTTCAACGATGAGCAGTTCTTC
CASSVEDFNDEQFF